The clone carrying this TCR beta chain is a singleton in its sample. In the study's own analysis: Amplification from reference gene primers served as the basis for estimated nucleated cell counts. The table came from immunoSEQ multiplex PCR; TCRdb's copy has only in-frame clones and leaves some out. V, J and clone size are taken as reported in that table, and D and trimming were inferred from the DNA itself. The table lists under 200,000 clones, approximately 83% of them singletons. This sample was taken from a study of blood T cell repertoires in COVID-19. Looking at the study overall: Spain, Italy and the United States supplied samples that represented acute and convalescent COVID-19.

This CDR3 has 16 amino acids. Per the germline V gene, CDR1 is SGHNT and CDR2 is YENEEA. The ends were cut back, 3 bases at V and 4 bases at J, with 16 bases in the middle. The sample comprised peripheral blood. The V and J genes are TRBV11-3 and TRBJ1-3; D is perhaps TRBD1 (5 bases). The receptor comes from a woman of 80 years or more with acute or convalescent COVID-19. Written as DNA, the CDR3 is TGTGCCAGCAGCTTCTCACAGGTTCACGGGGGAAACACCATATATTTT. Encoded protein: CASSFSQVHGGNTIYF.